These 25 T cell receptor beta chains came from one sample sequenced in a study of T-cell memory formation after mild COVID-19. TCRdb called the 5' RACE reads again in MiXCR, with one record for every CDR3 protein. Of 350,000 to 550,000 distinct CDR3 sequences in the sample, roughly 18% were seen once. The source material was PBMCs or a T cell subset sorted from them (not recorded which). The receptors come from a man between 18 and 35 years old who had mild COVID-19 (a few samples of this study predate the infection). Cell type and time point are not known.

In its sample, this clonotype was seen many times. The CDR3: CASSSNIQETQYF. For the CDR3, the DNA is TGCGCCAGCAGCTCTAACATTCAAGAGACCCAGTACTTC. The chain recombines TRBV5-1 with TRBJ2-5; D gene uncertain. This CDR3 is 13 amino acids long. V was cut by 3 bases and J by 2 bases, with 8 bases left in between. Germline values: CDR1 SGHRS, CDR2 YFSETQ.

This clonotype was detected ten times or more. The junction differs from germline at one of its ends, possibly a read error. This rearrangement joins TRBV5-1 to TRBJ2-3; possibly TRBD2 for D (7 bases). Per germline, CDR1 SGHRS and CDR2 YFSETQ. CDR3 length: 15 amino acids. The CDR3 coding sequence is TGTGCCAGCAGTTTAGGGGGGGCTAGCACAGATACGCAGTATTTT. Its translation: CASSLGGASTDTQYF.

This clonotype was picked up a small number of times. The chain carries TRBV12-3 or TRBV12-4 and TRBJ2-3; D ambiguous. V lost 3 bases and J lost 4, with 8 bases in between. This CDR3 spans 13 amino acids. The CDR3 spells CASSFEQADTQYF. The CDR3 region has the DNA TGTGCCAGCAGTTTCGAGCAGGCAGATACGCAGTATTTT.

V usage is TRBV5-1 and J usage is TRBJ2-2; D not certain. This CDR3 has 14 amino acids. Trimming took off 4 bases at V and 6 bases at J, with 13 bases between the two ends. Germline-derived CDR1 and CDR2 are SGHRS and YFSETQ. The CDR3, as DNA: TGCGCCAGCAGCATAACGGTGCCAGCCGGGGAGCTGTTTTTT. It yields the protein CASSITVPAGELFF.

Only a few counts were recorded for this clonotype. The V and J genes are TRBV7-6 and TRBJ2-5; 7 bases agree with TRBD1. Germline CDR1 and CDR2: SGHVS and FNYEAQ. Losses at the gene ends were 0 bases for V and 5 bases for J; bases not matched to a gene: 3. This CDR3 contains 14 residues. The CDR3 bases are TGTGCCAGCAGCTTAGCGACAGGGAGCGAGACCCAGTACTTC. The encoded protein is CASSLATGSETQYF.

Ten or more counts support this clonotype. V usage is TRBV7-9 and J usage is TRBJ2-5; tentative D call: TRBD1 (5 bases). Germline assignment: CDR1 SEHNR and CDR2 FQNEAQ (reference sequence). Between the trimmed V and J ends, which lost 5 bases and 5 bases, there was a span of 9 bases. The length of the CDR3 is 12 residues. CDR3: CASSRGLETQYF. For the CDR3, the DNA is TGTGCCAGCAGCAGGGGTTTGGAGACCCAGTACTTC.

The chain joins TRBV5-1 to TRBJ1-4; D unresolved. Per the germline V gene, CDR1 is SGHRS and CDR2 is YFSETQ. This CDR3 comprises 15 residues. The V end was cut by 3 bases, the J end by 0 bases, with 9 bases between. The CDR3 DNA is TGCGCCAGCAGCTCTGACTGGGCAACTAATGAAAAACTGTTTTTT. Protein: CASSSDWATNEKLFF.

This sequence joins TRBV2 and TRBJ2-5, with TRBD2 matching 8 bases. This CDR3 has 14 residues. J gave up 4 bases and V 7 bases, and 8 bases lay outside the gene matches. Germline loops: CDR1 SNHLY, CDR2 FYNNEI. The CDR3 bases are TGTGCCAGCATGGAAAGGGCGGGAGGAGAGACCCAGTACTTC. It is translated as CASMERAGGETQYF.

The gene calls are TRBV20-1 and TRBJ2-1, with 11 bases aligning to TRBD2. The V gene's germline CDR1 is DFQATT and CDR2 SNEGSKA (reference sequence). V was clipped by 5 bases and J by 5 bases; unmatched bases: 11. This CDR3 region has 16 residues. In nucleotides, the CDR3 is TGCAGTGCTGGAGGCCGACTAGCGGGACGCGACAATGAGCAGTTCTTC. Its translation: CSAGGRLAGRDNEQFF.

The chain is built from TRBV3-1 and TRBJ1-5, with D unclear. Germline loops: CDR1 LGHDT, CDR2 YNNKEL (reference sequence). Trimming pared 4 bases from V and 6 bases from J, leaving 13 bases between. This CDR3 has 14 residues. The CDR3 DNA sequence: TGTGCCAGCAGCCCCCGGCCTTCTAGTCAGCCCCAGCATTTT. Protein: CASSPRPSSQPQHF.

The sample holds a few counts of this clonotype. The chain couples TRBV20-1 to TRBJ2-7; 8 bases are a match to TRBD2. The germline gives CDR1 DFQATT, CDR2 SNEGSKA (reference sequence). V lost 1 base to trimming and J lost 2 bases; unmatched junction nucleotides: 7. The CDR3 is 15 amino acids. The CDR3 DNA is TGCAGTGCTAGAGGGAGCGGGGGAGTTCCCTACGAGCAGTACTTC. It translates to CSARGSGGVPYEQYF.

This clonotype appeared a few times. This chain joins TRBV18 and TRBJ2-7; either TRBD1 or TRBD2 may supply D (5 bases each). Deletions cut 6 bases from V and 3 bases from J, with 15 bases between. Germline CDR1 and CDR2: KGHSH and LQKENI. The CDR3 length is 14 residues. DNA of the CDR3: TGTGCCAGCTCCCTTGGGGACCAACTCTACGAGCAGTACGTC. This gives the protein CASSLGDQLYEQYV.

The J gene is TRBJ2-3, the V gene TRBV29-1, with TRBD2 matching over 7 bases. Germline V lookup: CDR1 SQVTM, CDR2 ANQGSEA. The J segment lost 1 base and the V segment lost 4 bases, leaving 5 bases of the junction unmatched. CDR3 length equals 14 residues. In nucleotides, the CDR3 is TGCAGCGTTGGGGGGGGGACCGGCACAGATACGCAGTATTTT. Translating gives CSVGGGTGTDTQYF.

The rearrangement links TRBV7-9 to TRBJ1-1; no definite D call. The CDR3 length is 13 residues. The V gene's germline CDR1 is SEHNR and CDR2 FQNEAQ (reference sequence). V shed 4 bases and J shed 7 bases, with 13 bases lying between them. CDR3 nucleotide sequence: TGTGCCAGCAGCTCGACCTCCGTGGGTGAAGCTTTCTTT. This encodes CASSSTSVGEAFF.

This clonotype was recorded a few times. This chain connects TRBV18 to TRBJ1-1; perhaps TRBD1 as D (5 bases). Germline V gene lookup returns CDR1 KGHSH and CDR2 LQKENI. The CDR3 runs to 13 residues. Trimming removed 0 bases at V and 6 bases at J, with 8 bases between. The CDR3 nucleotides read TGTGCCAGCTCACCACCCTCAGGGCCTGAAGCTTTCTTT. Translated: CASSPPSGPEAFF.

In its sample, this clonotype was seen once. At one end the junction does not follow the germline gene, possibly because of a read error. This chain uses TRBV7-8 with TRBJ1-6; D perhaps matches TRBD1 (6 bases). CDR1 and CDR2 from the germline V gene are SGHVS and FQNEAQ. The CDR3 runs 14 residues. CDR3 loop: CASSFPGVFSHLHF. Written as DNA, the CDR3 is TGTGCCAGCAGCTTCCCAGGGGTCTTCTCACACCTCCACTTT.

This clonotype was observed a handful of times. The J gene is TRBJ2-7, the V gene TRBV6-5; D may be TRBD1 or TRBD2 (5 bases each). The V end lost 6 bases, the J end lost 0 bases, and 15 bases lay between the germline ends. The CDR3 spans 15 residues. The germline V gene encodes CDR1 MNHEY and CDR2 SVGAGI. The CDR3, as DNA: TGTGCCAGCAGGCTGGACGGGGCAGGCTCCTACGAGCAGTACTTC. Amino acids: CASRLDGAGSYEQYF.

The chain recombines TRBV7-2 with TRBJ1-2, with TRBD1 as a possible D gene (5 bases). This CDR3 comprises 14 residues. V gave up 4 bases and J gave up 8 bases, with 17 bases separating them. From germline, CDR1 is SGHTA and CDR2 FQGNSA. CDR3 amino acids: CASSSPFLGAGYTF. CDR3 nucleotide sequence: TGTGCCAGCAGCTCCCCCTTCCTAGGGGCCGGCTACACCTTC.

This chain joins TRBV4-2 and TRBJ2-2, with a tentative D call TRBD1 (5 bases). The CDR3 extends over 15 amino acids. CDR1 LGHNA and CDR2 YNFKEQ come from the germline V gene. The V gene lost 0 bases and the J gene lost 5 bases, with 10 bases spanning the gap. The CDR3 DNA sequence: TGTGCCAGCAGCCAAGAAGTTGGGGCGACCGGGGAGCTGTTTTTT. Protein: CASSQEVGATGELFF.

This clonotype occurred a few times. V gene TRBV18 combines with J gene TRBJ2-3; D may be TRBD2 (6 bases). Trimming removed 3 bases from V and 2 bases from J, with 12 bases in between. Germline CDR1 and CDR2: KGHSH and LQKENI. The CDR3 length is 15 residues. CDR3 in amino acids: CASSPSAGTTDTQYF. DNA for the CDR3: TGTGCCAGCTCACCTTCGGCGGGGACCACAGATACGCAGTATTTT.

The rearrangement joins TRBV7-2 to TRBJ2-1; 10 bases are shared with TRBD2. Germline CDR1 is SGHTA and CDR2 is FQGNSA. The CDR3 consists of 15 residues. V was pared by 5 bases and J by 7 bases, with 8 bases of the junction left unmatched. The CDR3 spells CASSILAGSANEQFF. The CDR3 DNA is TGTGCCAGCAGCATACTAGCGGGGAGCGCAAATGAGCAGTTCTTC.

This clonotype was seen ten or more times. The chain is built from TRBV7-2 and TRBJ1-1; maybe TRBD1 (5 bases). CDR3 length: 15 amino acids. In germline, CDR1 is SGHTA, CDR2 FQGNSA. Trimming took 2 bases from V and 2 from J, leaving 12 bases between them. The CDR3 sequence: CASSLYGGVNTEAFF. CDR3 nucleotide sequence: TGTGCCAGCAGCTTATATGGGGGGGTAAACACTGAAGCTTTCTTT. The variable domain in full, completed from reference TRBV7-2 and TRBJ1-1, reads GAGVSQSPSNKVTEKGKDVELRCDPISGHTALYWYRQSLGQGLEFLIYFQGNSAPDKSGLPSDRFSAERTGGSVSTLTIQRTQQEDSAVYLCASSLYGGVNTEAFFGQGTRLTVV.

The CDR3 loop is CSASQAGRITEAFF. DNA of the CDR3: TGCAGTGCTTCTCAGGCGGGGAGGATCACTGAAGCTTTCTTT. J is TRBJ1-1 and V is TRBV20-1; D is undetermined. V gave up 5 bases and J gave up 4 bases, with 17 bases separating them. The CDR3 is made up of 14 amino acids. CDR1 and CDR2 (germline): DFQATT, SNEGSKA (reference sequence).

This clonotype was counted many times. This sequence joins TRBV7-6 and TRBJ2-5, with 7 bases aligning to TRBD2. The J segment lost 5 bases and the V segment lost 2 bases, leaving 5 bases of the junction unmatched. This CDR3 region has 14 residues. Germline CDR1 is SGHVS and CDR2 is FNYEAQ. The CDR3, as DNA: TGTGCCAGCAGCTTACGCCCCGGGAGGGAGACCCAGTACTTC. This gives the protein CASSLRPGRETQYF.

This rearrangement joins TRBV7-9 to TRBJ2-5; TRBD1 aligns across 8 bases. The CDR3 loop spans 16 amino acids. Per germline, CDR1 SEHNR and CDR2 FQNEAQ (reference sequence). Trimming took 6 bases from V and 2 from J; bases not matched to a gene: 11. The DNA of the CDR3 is TGTGCCAGCAGTCGGCCCCTAGGGACAGGACAAGAGACCCAGTACTTC. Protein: CASSRPLGTGQETQYF.